This TCR beta chain was recorded in a study of regulatory T cells in long-lasting Graves disease. Regarding the study as a whole: Sampling was limited to peripheral blood rather than thyroid tissue.

A remark on this clonotype: Its target is not known.

Time point noted: persistent/refractory GD, antithyroid drugs over 5 years with positive TRAb. RNA extracted from PBMCs served as the sequencing template. CDR3 regions were amplified by Arm-PCR using iRepertoire HTBI primers to build TCR beta libraries. TCRdb re-called the multiplex PCR reads with MiXCR, one entry per CDR3 protein. The table has 350,000 to 500,000 distinct CDR3 sequences, roughly 23% seen once. The sample here was peripheral blood mononuclear cells (PBMCs), taken when the disease was refractory, from a patient treated with antithyroid drugs. The receptor comes from a female donor with Graves disease.

The CDR3 sequence: CASSLWGKGYEQYF. The CDR3 DNA is TGTGCCAGCAGCCTGTGGGGAAAAGGATACGAGCAGTACTTC. This chain uses TRBV27 with TRBJ2-7; D unclear. The CDR3 is made up of 14 amino acids. Germline V gene sequence: CDR1 MNHEY, CDR2 SMNVEV (reference sequence). Trimming cost V 6 bases and J 4 bases, with 16 bases left between them.